The entry below describes one T cell receptor (beta chain). The V and J ends lost 2 bases and 0 bases respectively, with 7 bases between them. Germline V gene sequence: CDR1 SQVTM, CDR2 ANQGSEA. The CDR3 is 14 amino acids. These data are taken from a study of technical replicates of blood from a handful of donors. Produced via immunoSEQ multiplex PCR; TCRdb's table is partial and in-frame only. The data show tens of thousands of clones, with over 90% seen just once and about 4.3% held by the top ten. This receptor was identified in a human donor in good health. Some clones in this sample may be carry-over from other donors' samples. Sequencing was carried out using PBMCs. The V call is TRBV29-1, the J call TRBJ1-4; D is possibly TRBD1 (5 bases). The CDR3 loop is CSVELGATNEKLFF. CDR3 coding DNA: TGCAGCGTTGAACTAGGGGCAACTAATGAAAAACTGTTTTTT.